The T cell receptor (beta chain) described here comes from a study of early stage breast cancer tumors. The germline V gene encodes CDR1 SEHNR and CDR2 FQNEAQ (reference sequence). Trimming left V 5 bases short and J 9 bases short, with 17 bases between. There are 15 residues in the CDR3. Here immunoSEQ multiplex PCR was the method, and the copy in TCRdb shows in-frame clones only, minus some. The sample contains about 58,000 clones, about 74% of which appear only once. Sample: blood. The chain combines TRBV7-9 with TRBJ1-6; perhaps TRBD1 as D (5 bases). This clonotype was sampled from a person aged 25 to 39 with breast cancer. The CDR3 loop is CASSIGAPAGSPLHF. DNA of the CDR3: TGTGCCAGCAGCATTGGGGCCCCTGCGGGTTCACCCCTCCACTTT.